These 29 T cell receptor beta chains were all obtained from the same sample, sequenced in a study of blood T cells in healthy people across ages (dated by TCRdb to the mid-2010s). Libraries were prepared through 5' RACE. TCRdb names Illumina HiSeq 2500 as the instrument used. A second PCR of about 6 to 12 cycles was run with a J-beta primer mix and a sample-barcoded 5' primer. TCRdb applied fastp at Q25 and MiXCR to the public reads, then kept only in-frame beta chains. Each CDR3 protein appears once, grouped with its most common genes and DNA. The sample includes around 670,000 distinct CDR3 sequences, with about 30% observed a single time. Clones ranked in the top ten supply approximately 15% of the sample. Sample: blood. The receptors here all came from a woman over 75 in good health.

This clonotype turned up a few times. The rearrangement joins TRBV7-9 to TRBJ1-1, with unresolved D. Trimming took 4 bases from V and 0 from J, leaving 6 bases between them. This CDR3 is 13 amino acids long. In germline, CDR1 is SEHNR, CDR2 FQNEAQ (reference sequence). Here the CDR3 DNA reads TGTGCCAGCAGCTATACTATGAACACTGAAGCTTTCTTT. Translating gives CASSYTMNTEAFF.

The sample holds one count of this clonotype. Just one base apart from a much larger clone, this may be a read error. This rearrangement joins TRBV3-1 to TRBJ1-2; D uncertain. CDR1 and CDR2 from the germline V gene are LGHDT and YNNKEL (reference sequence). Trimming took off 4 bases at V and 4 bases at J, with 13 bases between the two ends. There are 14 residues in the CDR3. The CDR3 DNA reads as TGTGCCAGCAGCCCCTCGATGGAGAGCTATGGCTACACCTTC. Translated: CASSPSMESYGYTF. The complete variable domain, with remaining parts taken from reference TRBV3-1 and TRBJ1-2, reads DTAVSQTPKYLVTQMGNDKSIKCEQNLGHDTMYWYKQDSKKFLKIMFSYNNKELIINETVPNRFSPKSPDKAHLNLHINSLELGDSAVYFCASSPSMESYGYTFGSGTRLTVV.

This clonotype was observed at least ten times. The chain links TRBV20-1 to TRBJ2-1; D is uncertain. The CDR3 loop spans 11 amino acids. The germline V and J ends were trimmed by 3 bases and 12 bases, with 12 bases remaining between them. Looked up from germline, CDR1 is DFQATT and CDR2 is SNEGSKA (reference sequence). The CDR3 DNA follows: TGCAGTGCTAGGACACCCCTGGGGCAGTTCTTC. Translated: CSARTPLGQFF.

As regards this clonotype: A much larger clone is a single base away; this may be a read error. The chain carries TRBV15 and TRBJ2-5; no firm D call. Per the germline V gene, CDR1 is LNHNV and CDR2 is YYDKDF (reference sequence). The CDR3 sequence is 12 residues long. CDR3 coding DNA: TGTGCCGCCAGCAGGCCCGGTGGAGCCCAGTACTTC. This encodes CAASRPGGAQYF. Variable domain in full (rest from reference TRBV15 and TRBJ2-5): DAMVIQNPRYQVTQFGKPVTLSCSQTLNHNVMYWYQQKSSQAPKLLFHYYDKDFNNEADTPDNFQSRRPNTSFCFLDIRSPGLGDTAMYLCAASRPGGAQYFGPGTRLLVL.

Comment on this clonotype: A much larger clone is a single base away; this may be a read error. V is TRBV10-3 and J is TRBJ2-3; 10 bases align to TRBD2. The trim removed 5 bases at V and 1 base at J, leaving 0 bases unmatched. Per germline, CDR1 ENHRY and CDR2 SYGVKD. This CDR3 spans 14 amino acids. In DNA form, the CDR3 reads TGTGCCATCAGTACTAGCGGGGGCACAGATACGCAGTATTTT. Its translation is CAISTSGGTDTQYF.

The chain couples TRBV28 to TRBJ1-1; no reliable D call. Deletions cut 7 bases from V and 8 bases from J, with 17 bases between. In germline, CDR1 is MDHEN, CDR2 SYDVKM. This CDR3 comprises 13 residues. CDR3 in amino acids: CASTSGGRSEAFF. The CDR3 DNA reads TGTGCCAGCACCTCTGGCGGGCGGAGCGAAGCTTTCTTT.

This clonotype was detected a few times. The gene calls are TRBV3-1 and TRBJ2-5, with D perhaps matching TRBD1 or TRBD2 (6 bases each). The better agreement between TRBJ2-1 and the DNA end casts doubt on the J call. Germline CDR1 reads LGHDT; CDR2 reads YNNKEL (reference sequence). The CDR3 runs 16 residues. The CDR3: CASSPWRGALQETQFF. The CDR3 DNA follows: TGTGCCAGCAGCCCCTGGAGGGGGGCCCTCCAAGAGACCCAGTTCTTC.

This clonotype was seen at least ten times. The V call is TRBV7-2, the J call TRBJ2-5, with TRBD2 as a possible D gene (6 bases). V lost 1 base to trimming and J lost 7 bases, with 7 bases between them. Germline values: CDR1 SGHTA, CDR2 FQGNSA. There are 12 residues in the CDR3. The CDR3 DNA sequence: TGTGCCAGCAGCTTAGAAGCGGGGACCCAGTACTTC. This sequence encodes CASSLEAGTQYF.

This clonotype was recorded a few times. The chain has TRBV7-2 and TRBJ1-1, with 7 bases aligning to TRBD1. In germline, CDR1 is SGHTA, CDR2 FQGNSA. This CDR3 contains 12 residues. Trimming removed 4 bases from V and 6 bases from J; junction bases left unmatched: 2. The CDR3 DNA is TGTGCCAGCAGCTCTGGGACAGCTGAAGCTTTCTTT. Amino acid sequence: CASSSGTAEAFF.

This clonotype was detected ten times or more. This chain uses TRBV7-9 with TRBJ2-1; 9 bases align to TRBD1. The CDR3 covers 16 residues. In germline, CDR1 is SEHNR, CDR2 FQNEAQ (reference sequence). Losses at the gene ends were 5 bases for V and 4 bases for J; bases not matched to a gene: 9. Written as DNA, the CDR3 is TGTGCCAGCAGCGAACAAACAGGGGGCCATTACAATGAGCAGTTCTTC. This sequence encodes CASSEQTGGHYNEQFF.

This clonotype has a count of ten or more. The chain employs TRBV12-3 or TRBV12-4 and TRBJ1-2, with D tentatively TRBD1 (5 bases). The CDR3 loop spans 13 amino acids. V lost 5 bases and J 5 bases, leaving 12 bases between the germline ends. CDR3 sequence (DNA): TGTGCCAGCAGTACCGGGACGGAATATGGCTACACCTTC. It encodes CASSTGTEYGYTF.

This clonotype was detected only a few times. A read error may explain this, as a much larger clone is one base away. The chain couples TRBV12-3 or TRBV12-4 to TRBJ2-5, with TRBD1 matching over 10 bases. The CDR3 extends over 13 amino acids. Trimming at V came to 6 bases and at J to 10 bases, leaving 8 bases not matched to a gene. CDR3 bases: TGTGCCAGCAGGGCTAGGGACAGGGGCGGCCAGTACTTC. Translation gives CASRARDRGGQYF.

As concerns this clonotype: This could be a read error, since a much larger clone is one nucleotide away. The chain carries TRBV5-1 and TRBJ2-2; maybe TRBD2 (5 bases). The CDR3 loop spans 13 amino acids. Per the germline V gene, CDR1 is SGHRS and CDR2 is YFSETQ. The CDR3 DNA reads TGCGCCAGCAGCTTGGATGCCTCCGGGGAGCGGTTTTTT. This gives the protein CASSLDASGERFF.

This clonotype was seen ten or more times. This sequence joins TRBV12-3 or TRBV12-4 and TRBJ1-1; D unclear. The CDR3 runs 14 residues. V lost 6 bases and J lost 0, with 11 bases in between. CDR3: CASSLRPMNTEAFF. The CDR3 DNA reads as TGTGCCAGCAGCCTCAGGCCAATGAACACTGAAGCTTTCTTT.

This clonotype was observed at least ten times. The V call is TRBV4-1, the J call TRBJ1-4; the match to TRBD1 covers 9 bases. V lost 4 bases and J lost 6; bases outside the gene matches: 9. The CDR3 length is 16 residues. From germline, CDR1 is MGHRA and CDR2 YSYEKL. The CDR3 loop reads CASSLERTGDDEKLFF. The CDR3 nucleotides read TGCGCCAGCAGCCTCGAACGGACAGGGGATGATGAAAAACTGTTTTTT.

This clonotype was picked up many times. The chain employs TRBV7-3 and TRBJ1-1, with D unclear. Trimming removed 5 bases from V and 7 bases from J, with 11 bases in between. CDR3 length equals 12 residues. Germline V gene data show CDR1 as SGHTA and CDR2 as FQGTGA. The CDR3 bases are TGTGCCAGCAGCCTCGGCCCCGGTGAAGCTTTCTTT. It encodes CASSLGPGEAFF. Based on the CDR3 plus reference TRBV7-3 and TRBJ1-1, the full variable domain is GAGVSQTPSNKVTEKGKYVELRCDPISGHTALYWYRQSLGQGPEFLIYFQGTGAADDSGLPNDRFFAVRPEGSVSTLKIQRTERGDSAVYLCASSLGPGEAFFGQGTRLTVV.

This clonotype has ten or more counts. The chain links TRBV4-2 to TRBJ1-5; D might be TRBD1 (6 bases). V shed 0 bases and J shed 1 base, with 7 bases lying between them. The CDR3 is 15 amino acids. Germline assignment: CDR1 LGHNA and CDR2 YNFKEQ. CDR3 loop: CASSQDQGSNQPQHF. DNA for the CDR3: TGTGCCAGCAGCCAAGACCAGGGGAGCAATCAGCCCCAGCATTTT.

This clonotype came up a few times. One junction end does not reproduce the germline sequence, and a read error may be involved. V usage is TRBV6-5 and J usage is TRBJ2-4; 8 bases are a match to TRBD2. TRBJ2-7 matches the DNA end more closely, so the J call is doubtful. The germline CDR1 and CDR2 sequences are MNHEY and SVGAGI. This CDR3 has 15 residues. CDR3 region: CASSPDTGGSFEQYF. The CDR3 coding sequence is TGTGCCAGCAGCCCCGACACGGGGGGGTCCTTCGAGCAGTACTTC.

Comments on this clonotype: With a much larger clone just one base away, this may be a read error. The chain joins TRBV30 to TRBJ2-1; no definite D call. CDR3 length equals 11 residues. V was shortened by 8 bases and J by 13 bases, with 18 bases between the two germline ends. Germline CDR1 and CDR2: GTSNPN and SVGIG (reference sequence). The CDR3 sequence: CARRSQETQFF. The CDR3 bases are TGTGCCCGAAGGAGTCAAGAGACCCAGTTCTTC.

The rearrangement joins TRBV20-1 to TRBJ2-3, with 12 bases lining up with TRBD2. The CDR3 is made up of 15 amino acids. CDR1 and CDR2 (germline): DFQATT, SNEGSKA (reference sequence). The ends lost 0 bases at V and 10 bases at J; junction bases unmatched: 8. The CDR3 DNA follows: TGCAGTGCTAGAGATCTAGCGGGGGGGCAGGGTGCGCAGTATTTT. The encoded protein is CSARDLAGGQGAQYF.

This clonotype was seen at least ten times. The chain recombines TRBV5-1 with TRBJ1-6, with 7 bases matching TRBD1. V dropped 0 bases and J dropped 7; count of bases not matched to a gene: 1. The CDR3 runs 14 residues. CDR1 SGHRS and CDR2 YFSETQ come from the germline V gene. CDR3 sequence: CASSLDRGNSPLHF. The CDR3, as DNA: TGCGCCAGCAGCTTGGACAGGGGAAATTCACCCCTCCACTTT.

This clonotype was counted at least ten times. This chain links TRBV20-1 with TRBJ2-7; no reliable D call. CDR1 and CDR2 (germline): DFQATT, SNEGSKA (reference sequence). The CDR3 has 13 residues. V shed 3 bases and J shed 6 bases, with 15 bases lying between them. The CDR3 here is CSARALLGIEQYF. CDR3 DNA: TGCAGTGCTAGGGCCCTCTTAGGGATCGAGCAGTACTTC.

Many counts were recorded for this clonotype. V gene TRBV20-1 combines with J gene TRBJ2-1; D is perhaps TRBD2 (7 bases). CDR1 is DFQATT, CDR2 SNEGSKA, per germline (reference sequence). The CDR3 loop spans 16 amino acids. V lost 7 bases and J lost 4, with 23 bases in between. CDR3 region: CSELGPGGPGYNEQFF. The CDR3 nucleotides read TGCAGTGAACTAGGTCCCGGGGGGCCGGGATACAATGAGCAGTTCTTC.

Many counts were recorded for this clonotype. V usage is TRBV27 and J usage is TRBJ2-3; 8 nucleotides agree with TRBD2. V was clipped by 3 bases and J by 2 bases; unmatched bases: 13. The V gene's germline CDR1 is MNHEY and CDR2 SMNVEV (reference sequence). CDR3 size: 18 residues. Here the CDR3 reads CASSFLTPTSGITDTQYF. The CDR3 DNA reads TGTGCCAGCAGTTTCCTAACCCCTACTAGCGGAATCACAGATACGCAGTATTTT.

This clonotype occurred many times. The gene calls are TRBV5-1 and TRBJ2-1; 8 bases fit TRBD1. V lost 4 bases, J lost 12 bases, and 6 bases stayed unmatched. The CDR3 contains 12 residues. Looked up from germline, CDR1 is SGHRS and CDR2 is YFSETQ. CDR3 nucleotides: TGCGCCAGCAGCCCGGACAGGGTAGGGCAGTTCTTC. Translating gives CASSPDRVGQFF.

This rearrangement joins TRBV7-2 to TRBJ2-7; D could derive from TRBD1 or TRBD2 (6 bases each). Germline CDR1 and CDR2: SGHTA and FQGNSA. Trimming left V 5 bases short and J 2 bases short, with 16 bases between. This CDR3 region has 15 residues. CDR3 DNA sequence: TGTGCCAGCAGCAAACAAGGGGGGCAGCCCTACGAGCAGTACTTC. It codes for CASSKQGGQPYEQYF.

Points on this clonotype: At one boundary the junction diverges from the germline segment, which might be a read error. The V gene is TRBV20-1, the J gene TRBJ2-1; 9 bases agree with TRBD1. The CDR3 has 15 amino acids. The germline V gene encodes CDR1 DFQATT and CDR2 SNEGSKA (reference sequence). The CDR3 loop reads CGARGRTGATYEQFF. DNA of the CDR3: TGCGGTGCTAGAGGGCGGACAGGGGCAACCTACGAGCAGTTCTTC.

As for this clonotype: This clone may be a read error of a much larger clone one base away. As DNA, the CDR3 is TGCGCCAGCAGCCCTGGTAGTGCCCTCGGGAACACTGAAGCTTTCTTT. Encoded protein: CASSPGSALGNTEAFF. The chain uses TRBV5-1 and TRBJ1-1; D is undetermined. The CDR3 is 16 residues long. Germline lookup yields CDR1 SGHRS and CDR2 YFSETQ. Deletions cut 4 bases from V and 1 base from J, with 17 bases between.

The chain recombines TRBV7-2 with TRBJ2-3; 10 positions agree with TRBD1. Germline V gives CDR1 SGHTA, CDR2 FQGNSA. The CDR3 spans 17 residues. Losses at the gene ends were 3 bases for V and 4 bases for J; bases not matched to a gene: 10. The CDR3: CASSFRDRGRLSDTQYF. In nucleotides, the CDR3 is TGTGCCAGCAGCTTCCGAGACAGGGGGCGTTTGTCAGATACGCAGTATTTT.